The 2 T cell receptor beta chains reported below all come from one sample, sequenced in a study of blood T cell repertoires in COVID-19. Sequencing was performed with immunoSEQ multiplex PCR; in TCRdb, only in-frame clones are kept and a portion is missing. The sample contains about 230,000 clones, approximately 83% of which appear only once. Sequenced input: peripheral blood. Receptors were obtained from a man aged 45 to 65 with active or convalescent COVID-19.

This clone came up once. This chain links TRBV18 with TRBJ1-3; D may be TRBD1 (5 bases). The CDR3 has 16 amino acids. With 3 bases removed from V and 4 bases from J, the gap between germline ends came to 16 bases. Germline CDR1 reads KGHSH; CDR2 reads LQKENI. The CDR3 reads CASSPVGGAGGNTIYF. CDR3 nucleotides: TGTGCCAGCTCACCGGTCGGAGGGGCTGGCGGAAACACCATATATTTT. Full variable domain (outside the CDR3, taken from reference TRBV18 and TRBJ1-3): NAGVMQNPRHLVRRRGQEARLRCSPMKGHSHVYWYRQLPEEGLKFMVYLQKENIIDESGMPKERFSAEFPKEGPSILRIQQVVRGDSAAYFCASSPVGGAGGNTIYFGEGSWLTVV.

Here the CDR3 reads CASSQSRGAYEQYF. DNA for the CDR3: TGCGCCAGCAGCCAGAGCCGGGGGGCCTACGAGCAGTACTTC. This rearrangement joins TRBV4-3 to TRBJ2-7; the match to TRBD2 covers 7 bases. After removal of 3 bases from V and 2 bases from J, the junction contained 4 bases not matched to a gene. The CDR3 has 14 amino acids. Germline lookup yields CDR1 LGHNA and CDR2 YSLEER.